A selection of T cell receptor beta chains follows, all from one sample in a study of shared T cell receptors in the human thymus. Clones were sequenced by immunoSEQ multiplex PCR, and TCRdb holds only the in-frame ones, with some missing. The sample contains more than 550,000 clones, 70% to 90% of which appear only once. A further study also used this sample, focusing on human thymus T cells.

Sequencing used thymocytes. The receptors shown here come from a girl under three years old with a congenital heart defect. Each CDR3 is given with its conserved first and last residue. Each record gives: D gene, clone size, V gene, J gene, CDR3 DNA, CDR3 protein. A D gene is named only where the DNA matches it firmly. Clone size, where shown, is once, few, many, or a class for clones that have expanded.

D: .; size: .; V: TRBV29-1; J: TRBJ1-2; DNA: TGCAGCGTTGATTGGGGCTTCTATGGCTACACCTTC; CDR3: CSVDWGFYGYTF
D: .; size: .; V: TRBV4-3; J: TRBJ1-5; DNA: TGCGCCATCGGACAGAGCAATCAGCCCCAGCATTTT; CDR3: CAIGQSNQPQHF
D: TRBD1; size: .; V: TRBV19; J: TRBJ2-3; DNA: TGTGCCAGTAGTATAGGAGACAGGGACACAGATACGCAGTATTTT; CDR3: CASSIGDRDTDTQYF
D: TRBD1; size: .; V: TRBV27; J: TRBJ2-5; DNA: TGTGCCAGCAGTTCCTTGGGGGGACAGGGGGAGACCCAGTACTTC; CDR3: CASSSLGGQGETQYF
D: .; size: .; V: TRBV5-5; J: TRBJ1-4; DNA: TGTGCCAGCAGCTTGGGACAGCGACCAACTAATGAAAAACTGTTTTTT; CDR3: CASSLGQRPTNEKLFF
D: .; size: .; V: TRBV4-3; J: TRBJ1-2; DNA: TGCGCCAGCAGACCAACAGGGAGTGGAGATGGCTACACCTTC; CDR3: CASRPTGSGDGYTF
D: TRBD1; size: .; V: TRBV5-8; J: TRBJ1-5; DNA: TGTGCCAGCAGCCCAAATCCGGGACAGGGACCATATAGCAATCAGCTCCAGCATTTT; CDR3: CASSPNPGQGPYSNQLQHF
D: .; size: .; V: TRBV5-6; J: TRBJ2-7; DNA: TGTGCCAGCAGCGGAGCGGGCCCCCGGGGCTACGAGCAGTACTTC; CDR3: CASSGAGPRGYEQYF
D: .; size: few; V: TRBV28; J: TRBJ2-2; DNA: TGTGCCAGCAGTTTTCTAGAGGGAATGGGGACCGGGGAGCTGTTTTTT; CDR3: CASSFLEGMGTGELFF
D: .; size: .; V: TRBV27; J: TRBJ1-5; DNA: TGTGCCAGCAGTTTATTTTTTCGAGGTCAGCCCCAGCATTTT; CDR3: CASSLFFRGQPQHF
D: .; size: .; V: TRBV4-3; J: TRBJ2-7; DNA: TGCGCCAGCAGCCAACGGAGGGTAGGGTACGAGCAGTACTTC; CDR3: CASSQRRVGYEQYF
D: TRBD2; size: .; V: TRBV4-3; J: TRBJ2-1; DNA: TGCGCCAGCAGCCATTCACTAGCGGGGGGGCCTATAGAGCAGTTCTTC; CDR3: CASSHSLAGGPIEQFF
D: .; size: .; V: TRBV6-1; J: TRBJ1-1; DNA: TGTGCCAGCAGTGACCCACGACAGCGTGAAGCTTTCTTT; CDR3: CASSDPRQREAFF
D: .; size: .; V: TRBV7-9; J: TRBJ2-1; DNA: TGTGCCACCGCAGAACAGGGTGTACCGGTAAGCTCCTACAATGAGCAGTTCTTC; CDR3: CATAEQGVPVSSYNEQFF
D: TRBD2; size: .; V: TRBV2; J: TRBJ2-5; DNA: TGTGCCAGCAGTGGGGGACTAGCCCCCGGGGAGACCCAGTACTTC; CDR3: CASSGGLAPGETQYF
D: .; size: .; V: TRBV9; J: TRBJ2-2; DNA: TGTGCCAGCAGGCCAGACAGGCCGAACACCGGGGAGCTGTTTTTT; CDR3: CASRPDRPNTGELFF
D: TRBD1; size: .; V: TRBV5-4; J: TRBJ1-1; DNA: TGTGCCAGCAGCTCTGACAGGGACTTTGGGGTAGACGCTGAAGCTTTCTTT; CDR3: CASSSDRDFGVDAEAFF
D: TRBD1; size: few; V: TRBV5-1; J: TRBJ2-7; DNA: TGCGCCAGCAGCTACCGGACAGGGGAGTTGGAGCAGTACTTC; CDR3: CASSYRTGELEQYF
D: .; size: .; V: TRBV29-1; J: TRBJ1-1; DNA: TGCAGCGTTGAAGATCTCAGGAAAATCAGCAAAGCTTTCTTT; CDR3: CSVEDLRKISKAFF
D: TRBD1; size: .; V: TRBV19; J: TRBJ1-1; DNA: TGTGCCAGTAGTATGTTTGCAGGGGGCTTCGACACTGAAGCTTTCTTT; CDR3: CASSMFAGGFDTEAFF
D: .; size: .; V: TRBV10-3; J: TRBJ1-2; DNA: TGTGCCATCAGTGAGTCGGGAAGGCCAGGGGGCTACACCTTC; CDR3: CAISESGRPGGYTF
D: TRBD1; size: few; V: TRBV30; J: TRBJ1-1; DNA: TGTGCCTGGAGTGTACGGGACAGGGTCATGAACACTGAAGCTTTCTTT; CDR3: CAWSVRDRVMNTEAFF
D: .; size: .; V: TRBV30; J: TRBJ1-5; DNA: TGTGCCTGGAGCGGGGGGGTGAATAGGCCCCAGCATTTT; CDR3: CAWSGGVNRPQHF
D: .; size: .; V: TRBV29-1; J: TRBJ2-5; DNA: TGCAGCGTTGAGGTGGTATGGGGCTCGTGGGAGACCCAGTACTTC; CDR3: CSVEVVWGSWETQYF
D: TRBD2; size: few; V: TRBV14; J: TRBJ2-4; DNA: TGTGCCAGCAGCCACGCCAACCGACTAGCGGGGGGGAAATTAGCCAAAAACATTCAGTACTTC; CDR3: CASSHANRLAGGKLAKNIQYF
D: TRBD2; size: .; V: TRBV5-4; J: TRBJ2-1; DNA: TGTGCCAGCAGCCCCCGAAGCGGGGGGGCTTTTAATGAGCAGTTCTTC; CDR3: CASSPRSGGAFNEQFF
D: TRBD1; size: .; V: TRBV5-1; J: TRBJ2-2; DNA: TGCGCCAGCAGCTGGGACAGACCAGCGAACACCGGGGAGCTGTTTTTT; CDR3: CASSWDRPANTGELFF
D: .; size: few; V: TRBV5-1; J: TRBJ1-4; DNA: TGCGCCAGCAGCTTGAAGCCGACAACTAATGAAAAACTGTTTTTT; CDR3: CASSLKPTTNEKLFF
D: .; size: .; V: TRBV11-3; J: TRBJ1-6; DNA: TGTGCCAGCAGCTCAACAGGGAATTCACCCCTCCACTTT; CDR3: CASSSTGNSPLHF
D: TRBD1; size: .; V: TRBV27; J: TRBJ1-5; DNA: TGTGCCAGCAGTCACGAGGAGGAGGGGGCGAGTTGTCTCCGGGAGCCCCAGCATTTT; CDR3: CASSHEEEGASCLREPQHF
D: TRBD1; size: .; V: TRBV29-1; J: TRBJ1-3; DNA: TGCAGCTGCTACAGGGGCTCTGGAAACACCATATATTTT; CDR3: CSCYRGSGNTIYF
D: .; size: .; V: TRBV5-5; J: TRBJ1-1; DNA: TGTGCCAGCAGCTTGGTTGTCGGGGTGAACACTGAAGCTTTCTTT; CDR3: CASSLVVGVNTEAFF
D: .; size: .; V: TRBV27; J: TRBJ1-2; DNA: TGTGCCCCTAAGGGGGGGATAGTTAACTATGGCTACACCTTC; CDR3: CAPKGGIVNYGYTF
D: .; size: once; V: TRBV30; J: TRBJ1-5; DNA: TGTGCCTGGGACAGAGAGAATCAGCCCCAGCATTTT; CDR3: CAWDRENQPQHF
D: .; size: .; V: TRBV7-9; J: TRBJ2-1; DNA: TGTGCCAGCAGCTCGAAGGGGGTAGCCTACAATGAGCAGTTCTTC; CDR3: CASSSKGVAYNEQFF
D: .; size: .; V: TRBV10-2; J: TRBJ1-1; DNA: TGCGCCAGCAGACCACAGGCGGAGGGGAACACTGAAGCTTTCTTT; CDR3: CASRPQAEGNTEAFF
D: .; size: .; V: TRBV7-6; J: TRBJ2-7; DNA: TGTGCCAGCAGCGACGGGGGACAGCCCTACGAGCAGTACTTC; CDR3: CASSDGGQPYEQYF
D: .; size: .; V: TRBV19; J: TRBJ1-5; DNA: TGTGCCAGTAGTATAGAGGACCGGACTTATAGCAATCAGCCCCAGCATTTT; CDR3: CASSIEDRTYSNQPQHF
D: TRBD1; size: .; V: TRBV7-8; J: TRBJ1-2; DNA: TGTGCCAGCAGCTTATTGGGACAGGCCTTAAGCTACACCTTC; CDR3: CASSLLGQALSYTF
D: .; size: few; V: TRBV6-4; J: TRBJ2-7; DNA: TGTGCCAGCAGTGAAGGGGAAACCGAGCAGTACTTC; CDR3: CASSEGETEQYF
D: TRBD1; size: .; V: TRBV6-1; J: TRBJ1-5; DNA: TGTGCCAGCAGTGATGTCGGGACAGGGAGCAAACAGCCCCAGCATTTT; CDR3: CASSDVGTGSKQPQHF
D: TRBD1; size: few; V: TRBV5-6; J: TRBJ2-7; DNA: TGTGCCAGCAGCCAAAAATCGAACGGGACAGGGGAAACTCTTGGGCAGTACTTC; CDR3: CASSQKSNGTGETLGQYF
D: .; size: .; V: TRBV6-6; J: TRBJ2-3; DNA: TGTGCCAGCAGTTACCCCAGGACAGAGCACACAGATACGCAGTATTTT; CDR3: CASSYPRTEHTDTQYF
D: .; size: .; V: TRBV6-4; J: TRBJ1-2; DNA: TGTGCCAGCAGTGACGGGCAGCACTACACCTTC; CDR3: CASSDGQHYTF
D: TRBD1; size: .; V: TRBV5-1; J: TRBJ1-2; DNA: TGCGCCAGCAGCAGAACAGGGGGGATGTATGGCTACACCTTC; CDR3: CASSRTGGMYGYTF
D: .; size: .; V: TRBV6-1; J: TRBJ1-2; DNA: TGTGCCAGCAGTCCGGGGGTCATTTCTAACTATGGCTACACCTTC; CDR3: CASSPGVISNYGYTF
D: .; size: .; V: TRBV28; J: TRBJ1-1; DNA: TGTGCCAGCAGTCCCCCGCTTCTGACAGTACTCAACACTGAAGCTTTCTTT; CDR3: CASSPPLLTVLNTEAFF
D: .; size: .; V: TRBV6-5; J: TRBJ1-2; DNA: TGTGCCAGCAGTTACCCCACAGGTAAGTATGGCTACACCTTC; CDR3: CASSYPTGKYGYTF
D: .; size: .; V: TRBV4-3; J: TRBJ2-2; DNA: TGCGCCAGCAGAAAGGGGGCCGGGGAGCTGTTTTTT; CDR3: CASRKGAGELFF
D: .; size: .; V: TRBV5-1; J: TRBJ2-3; DNA: TGCGCCAGCAGCTCTTCGCTCAGCGGAAGCACAGATACGCAGTATTTT; CDR3: CASSSSLSGSTDTQYF
D: .; size: .; V: TRBV27; J: TRBJ1-1; DNA: TGTGCCAGCGGTCGGGGTGGGCACACTGAAGCTTTCTTT; CDR3: CASGRGGHTEAFF
D: TRBD1; size: .; V: TRBV7-2; J: TRBJ1-2; DNA: TGTGCCAGCAGCTTAGCGGCCCGGGACAGCCGACTATATGGCTACACCTTC; CDR3: CASSLAARDSRLYGYTF
D: TRBD2; size: .; V: TRBV7-2; J: TRBJ2-2; DNA: TGTGCCAGCAGCTCCCGACTAGCGCCGAACACCGGGGAGCTGTTTTTT; CDR3: CASSSRLAPNTGELFF
D: TRBD1; size: .; V: TRBV6-5; J: TRBJ1-1; DNA: TGTGCCAGCAGTACAGGGGTACTATTGAACACTGAAGCTTTCTTT; CDR3: CASSTGVLLNTEAFF
D: .; size: .; V: TRBV7-3; J: TRBJ1-1; DNA: TGTGCCAGCAGCTTAACTTGGGGAGACACTGAAGCTTTCTTT; CDR3: CASSLTWGDTEAFF
D: .; size: .; V: TRBV5-1; J: TRBJ2-2; DNA: TGCGCCAGCAGTCGCGGCGATGGTGCCGGCATCGGGGAGCTGTTTTTT; CDR3: CASSRGDGAGIGELFF
D: TRBD1; size: .; V: TRBV27; J: TRBJ2-7; DNA: TGTGCCAGCAGTTTTTCATCCGGGACAGAACTTTCCTACGAGCAGTACTTC; CDR3: CASSFSSGTELSYEQYF